These 28 T cell receptor beta chains were all obtained from the same sample, sequenced in a study of human T cells and chemical hapten exposure. Described time point: pre-sensitization, week 0. The treatment is: therapeutic diphenylcyclopropenone sensitization with weekly scalp DPC. TCRdb processed the RACE reads anew with MiXCR; each CDR3 protein has one entry. The table has approximately 100,000 distinct CDR3 sequences, 9.5% to 15% seen once. The starting material was whole blood, obtained in connection with sensitization to the hapten diphenylcyclopropenone (DPC). The receptors shown here come from a woman aged 45 to 65 with alopecia areata. Some clones in this sample may be carry-over from other donors' samples.

At least ten counts were recorded for this clonotype. The J gene is TRBJ1-5, the V gene TRBV7-9; tentatively, D is TRBD1 (5 bases). Germline-derived CDR1 and CDR2 are SEHNR and FQNEAQ (reference sequence). The CDR3 length is 14 residues. Between the trimmed V and J ends, which lost 5 bases and 9 bases, there was a span of 17 bases. The CDR3 DNA sequence: TGTGCCAGCAGCACCGGGACCCGCCTCACGCCCCAGCATTTT. Its protein is CASSTGTRLTPQHF.

There are a few counts of this clonotype. The chain links TRBV7-9 to TRBJ2-7, with D tentatively TRBD1 (6 bases). V shed 4 bases and J shed 6 bases, with 13 bases lying between them. The V gene's germline CDR1 is SEHNR and CDR2 FQNEAQ (reference sequence). The CDR3 is made up of 13 amino acids. CDR3 nucleotides: TGTGCCAGCAGCTCCGGGGCCAGGGGCGAGCAGTACTTC. It yields the protein CASSSGARGEQYF.

The J gene is TRBJ1-1, the V gene TRBV7-9; D may be TRBD1 (6 bases). The CDR3 runs to 13 residues. Germline CDR1 is SEHNR and CDR2 is FQNEAQ (reference sequence). Trimming took 0 bases from V and 6 from J, leaving 8 bases between them. CDR3 coding DNA: TGTGCCAGCAGCTTAGCCGGGGGCGCTGAAGCTTTCTTT. Its protein is CASSLAGGAEAFF. The whole variable domain, remainder taken from reference TRBV7-9 and TRBJ1-1, is DTGVSQNPRHKITKRGQNVTFRCDPISEHNRLYWYRQTLGQGPEFLTYFQNEAQLEKSRLLSDRFSAERPKGSFSTLEIQRTEQGDSAMYLCASSLAGGAEAFFGQGTRLTVV.

In this sample, this clonotype turned up many times. The V gene is TRBV2, the J gene TRBJ2-1; TRBD2 is a possible D gene (6 bases). V was trimmed by 6 bases and J by 13 bases, leaving 16 bases between them. The CDR3 has 12 residues. Per the germline V gene, CDR1 is SNHLY and CDR2 is FYNNEI. Here the CDR3 reads CASSPGLPVQFF. The CDR3 DNA follows: TGTGCCAGCAGCCCGGGACTCCCAGTCCAGTTCTTC.

The gene calls are TRBV21-1 and TRBJ1-1. TRBV21-1 is a pseudogene segment. CDR3 size: 15 residues. The CDR3 is CASSPPDDLPYEAFF. As DNA, the CDR3 is TGTGCCAGCAGCCCACCTGACGACTTGCCTTATGAAGCTTTCTTT.

The chain recombines TRBV5-6 with TRBJ2-7; D unresolved. The germline CDR1 and CDR2 sequences are SGHDT and YYEEEE. Trimming cost V 2 bases and J 3 bases, with 12 bases left between them. The CDR3 has 14 amino acids. Written as DNA, the CDR3 is TGTGCCAGCAGCTTTAGGGCCAGGCACTACGAGCAGTACTTC. Amino acids: CASSFRARHYEQYF.

This chain joins TRBV25-1 and TRBJ2-7; D may match TRBD1 or TRBD2 (5 bases each). Per the germline V gene, CDR1 is MGHDK and CDR2 is SYGVNS. The CDR3 loop spans 15 amino acids. V lost 3 bases to trimming and J lost 2 bases, with 14 bases between them. In DNA, the CDR3 is TGTGCCAGCAGTGAGGGGGTCCAAAAGGCCTACGAGCAGTACTTC. This sequence encodes CASSEGVQKAYEQYF.

V gene TRBV3-1 combines with J gene TRBJ2-1; TRBD1 matches at 10 bases. Germline loops: CDR1 LGHDT, CDR2 YNNKEL (reference sequence). The junction had 10 bases not matched to a gene; V was cut back by 2 bases and J by 6 bases. The CDR3 totals 17 residues. The CDR3 DNA sequence: TGTGCCAGCAGCCAACTAGCCGGGACAGGGGCCCGCAATGAGCAGTTCTTC. This encodes CASSQLAGTGARNEQFF.

There are a few counts of this clonotype. The genes are TRBV6-5 and TRBJ1-2; no clear D. V was shortened by 6 bases and J by 6 bases, with 14 bases between the two germline ends. Germline CDR1 MNHEY, CDR2 SVGAGI. The CDR3 has 13 amino acids. The CDR3 region has the DNA TGTGCCAGCAGGTCCGAACTGAATCATGGCTACACCTTC. It yields the protein CASRSELNHGYTF.

This clonotype has just a few counts. The chain couples TRBV7-9 to TRBJ1-1; 9 positions match TRBD1. This CDR3 has 14 residues. V shed 5 bases and J 2 bases; nucleotides not matched to a gene: 3. From germline, CDR1 is SEHNR and CDR2 FQNEAQ (reference sequence). The CDR3 DNA reads TGTGCCAGCAGCCCGGACAGGGGAAACACTGAAGCTTTCTTT. This codes for CASSPDRGNTEAFF.

This clonotype was seen only a few times. The chain has TRBV11-2 and TRBJ2-2; tentative D call: TRBD2 (6 bases). V lost 1 base, J lost 5 bases, and 17 bases lay in between. Germline values: CDR1 SGHAT, CDR2 FQNNGV. The length of the CDR3 is 17 residues. The CDR3 protein is CASSLGTTYLITGELFF. Written as DNA, the CDR3 is TGTGCCAGCAGCTTAGGGACTACCTACCTGATTACCGGGGAGCTGTTTTTT.

J is TRBJ2-5 and V is TRBV7-9; D is uncertain. The V and J ends lost 2 bases and 2 bases respectively, with 9 bases between them. This CDR3 contains 14 residues. Germline V gene lookup returns CDR1 SEHNR and CDR2 FQNEAQ (reference sequence). CDR3 amino acids: CASSLYKEQETQYF. CDR3 nucleotide sequence: TGTGCCAGCAGCTTATACAAAGAACAAGAGACCCAGTACTTC.

At least ten counts were recorded for this clonotype. The chain has TRBV7-9 and TRBJ1-5, with 9 bases matching TRBD1. The J segment lost 0 bases and the V segment lost 4 bases, leaving 16 bases of the junction unmatched. In germline, CDR1 is SEHNR, CDR2 FQNEAQ (reference sequence). The CDR3 totals 20 residues. The chain's CDR3 is CASSSRSGTGILNSNQPQHF. CDR3 DNA sequence: TGTGCCAGCAGCTCTCGATCCGGGACAGGGATATTGAATAGCAATCAGCCCCAGCATTTT.

This clonotype was found many times. This chain joins TRBV18 and TRBJ2-2, with D hard to call. Per the germline V gene, CDR1 is KGHSH and CDR2 is LQKENI. This CDR3 has 13 residues. V gave up 2 bases and J gave up 2 bases, with 3 bases separating them. CDR3 sequence (DNA): TGTGCCAGCTCACCAGTAAACACCGGGGAGCTGTTTTTT. It codes for CASSPVNTGELFF.

This clonotype was seen a handful of times. The chain couples TRBV7-9 to TRBJ2-5; D is undetermined. Germline CDR1 and CDR2: SEHNR and FQNEAQ (reference sequence). The CDR3 consists of 15 residues. The ends were cut back, 3 bases at V and 2 bases at J, with 13 bases in the middle. CDR3 region: CASSFPQYTQETQYF. As DNA, the CDR3 is TGTGCCAGCAGCTTCCCGCAGTATACTCAAGAGACCCAGTACTTC.

This clonotype was observed a handful of times. The V gene is TRBV18, the J gene TRBJ1-1, with D tentatively TRBD1 (5 bases). In germline, CDR1 is KGHSH, CDR2 LQKENI. Between the trimmed V and J ends, which lost 0 bases and 5 bases, there was a span of 10 bases. The length of the CDR3 is 14 residues. CDR3 sequence (DNA): TGTGCCAGCTCACCACCGCCCGAGGGGACTGAAGCTTTCTTT. Its protein product is CASSPPPEGTEAFF.

There are many counts of this clonotype. The chain is built from TRBV29-1 and TRBJ2-1; TRBD1 agrees at 7 bases. CDR1 and CDR2 from the germline V gene are SQVTM and ANQGSEA. The trim removed 6 bases at V and 0 bases at J, leaving 5 bases unmatched. This CDR3 contains 14 residues. The CDR3 DNA follows: TGCAGCGTCGTCAGGGGGAGCTCCTACAATGAGCAGTTCTTC. As protein: CSVVRGSSYNEQFF.

CDR3 residues: CASSPTGKGNEQYF. The CDR3 region has the DNA TGTGCCAGCAGTCCGACTGGGAAGGGTAACGAGCAGTACTTC. This sequence joins TRBV5-4 and TRBJ2-7; no reliable D call. The CDR3 is 14 amino acids. Germline CDR1 is SGHNT and CDR2 is YYREEE (reference sequence). The V end lost 5 bases, the J end lost 5 bases, and 17 bases lay between the germline ends.

V usage is TRBV27 and J usage is TRBJ2-3; no firm D call. Germline CDR1 is MNHEY and CDR2 is SMNVEV (reference sequence). The V gene lost 8 bases and the J gene lost 5 bases, with 14 bases spanning the gap. CDR3 size: 13 residues. The CDR3 reads CASGFRVVDTQYF. The CDR3 DNA follows: TGTGCCAGCGGGTTCCGGGTTGTAGATACGCAGTATTTT.

This clonotype was found many times. The chain combines TRBV11-2 with TRBJ2-1, with TRBD2 identical over 8 bases. The CDR3 sequence is 17 residues long. Germline V lookup: CDR1 SGHAT, CDR2 FQNNGV. J was trimmed by 3 bases and V by 3 bases; bases with no gene match: 10. CDR3 amino acids: CASSFRASGGVYNEQFF. The CDR3 DNA reads TGTGCCAGCAGCTTCCGAGCCAGCGGGGGTGTCTACAATGAGCAGTTCTTC.

This clonotype was counted many times. This chain joins TRBV10-2 and TRBJ2-6; D is uncertain. The CDR3 runs 13 residues. The germline V gene has CDR1 WSHSY and CDR2 SAAADI. Trimming stripped 6 bases from V and 1 base from J, with 4 bases between. The CDR3 region is CASRESGANVLTF. The DNA for the CDR3 is TGCGCCAGCAGAGAATCTGGGGCCAACGTCCTGACTTTC.

This chain links TRBV28 with TRBJ1-5; TRBD1 is a possible D gene (6 bases). Trimming left V 7 bases short and J 7 bases short, with 11 bases between. The CDR3 has 12 amino acids. CDR1 and CDR2 from the germline V gene are MDHEN and SYDVKM. CDR3 coding DNA: TGTGCCAGCAATACCGACAGGCAGCCCCAGCATTTT. Translating it yields CASNTDRQPQHF.

This clonotype was seen many times. V gene TRBV6-1 combines with J gene TRBJ1-6; 7 bases are shared with TRBD1. The CDR3 has 15 residues. The trim removed 4 bases at V and 10 bases at J, leaving 10 bases unmatched. In germline, CDR1 is MNHNS, CDR2 SASEGT. In DNA form, the CDR3 reads TGTGCCAGCAGTGCGCGGGACAGCGGCCGCTCACCCCTCCACTTT. This sequence encodes CASSARDSGRSPLHF.

The rearrangement uses TRBV12-3 or TRBV12-4 and TRBJ1-3; D unresolved. With 7 bases removed from V and 4 bases from J, the gap between germline ends came to 20 bases. This CDR3 is built from 16 residues. The CDR3 protein is CASTITSNRLGNTIYF. The CDR3 DNA follows: TGTGCCAGCACCATCACGTCGAACCGACTGGGAAACACCATATATTTT.

This clonotype was seen a few times. The V gene is TRBV18, the J gene TRBJ2-3, with 8 positions matching TRBD1. CDR1 is KGHSH and CDR2 is LQKENI in the germline V gene. This CDR3 has 15 residues. After removal of 3 bases from V and 0 bases from J, the junction contained 2 bases not matched to a gene. The CDR3, as DNA: TGTGCCAGCTCACCCGGGACAGGAAGCACAGATACGCAGTATTTT. Translated: CASSPGTGSTDTQYF.

The chain has TRBV6-4 and TRBJ2-6; a weak D match, TRBD1 (6 bases). CDR1 MRHNA and CDR2 SNTAGT come from the germline V gene. This CDR3 is 14 amino acids long. V was cut by 6 bases and J by 2 bases, with 8 bases left in between. DNA of the CDR3: TGTGCCAGCAGACAGGGTACTGGGGCCAACGTCCTGACTTTC. Translation: CASRQGTGANVLTF.

The rearrangement uses TRBV19 and TRBJ2-1; D tentatively fits TRBD1 or TRBD2 (5 bases each). The CDR3 has 15 residues. Looked up from germline, CDR1 is LNHDA and CDR2 is SQIVND (reference sequence). Trimming took off 4 bases at V and 4 bases at J, with 14 bases between the two ends. The CDR3 nucleotides are TGTGCCAGTAGTAAAACGGGACCAATATACAATGAGCAGTTCTTC. Amino acids: CASSKTGPIYNEQFF.

This clonotype appeared many times. The chain has TRBV3-1 and TRBJ1-1; TRBD1 is a possible D gene (5 bases). The CDR3 is made up of 15 amino acids. The V gene lost 3 bases and the J gene lost 5 bases, with 16 bases spanning the gap. The germline CDR1 and CDR2 sequences are LGHDT and YNNKEL (reference sequence). The DNA for the CDR3 is TGTGCCAGCAGCCAGGGAGGGGCTAAAGGAACTGAAGCTTTCTTT. It yields the protein CASSQGGAKGTEAFF. The full variable domain, its missing parts supplied by reference TRBV3-1 and TRBJ1-1, is DTAVSQTPKYLVTQMGNDKSIKCEQNLGHDTMYWYKQDSKKFLKIMFSYNNKELIINETVPNRFSPKSPDKAHLNLHINSLELGDSAVYFCASSQGGAKGTEAFFGQGTRLTVV.